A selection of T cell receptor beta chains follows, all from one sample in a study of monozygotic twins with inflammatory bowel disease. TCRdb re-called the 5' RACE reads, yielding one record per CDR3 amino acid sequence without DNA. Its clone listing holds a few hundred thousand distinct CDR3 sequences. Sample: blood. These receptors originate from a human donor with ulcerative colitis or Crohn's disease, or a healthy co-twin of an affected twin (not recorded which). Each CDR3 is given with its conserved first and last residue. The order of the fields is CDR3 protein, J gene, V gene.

CDR3 protein: CASSPRDTQYF; J gene: TRBJ2-3; V gene: TRBV7-2
CDR3 protein: CASSSDSHGTQYF; J gene: TRBJ2-5; V gene: TRBV6-6
CDR3 protein: CASSSLRDSYTGELFF; J gene: TRBJ2-2; V gene: TRBV7-9
CDR3 protein: CSARGDPYEQYF; J gene: TRBJ2-7; V gene: TRBV20-1
CDR3 protein: CASSYSLQVSQPQHF; J gene: TRBJ1-5; V gene: TRBV6-5
CDR3 protein: CASSILQANQPQHF; J gene: TRBJ1-5; V gene: TRBV19
CDR3 protein: CASAFTDPNYGYTF; J gene: TRBJ1-2; V gene: TRBV5-1
CDR3 protein: CASSFSTGTHEQYF; J gene: TRBJ2-7; V gene: TRBV12-3/TRBV12-4
CDR3 protein: CASSTLGGGTGELFF; J gene: TRBJ2-2; V gene: TRBV7-3
CDR3 protein: CASSRTSGAVNEQFF; J gene: TRBJ2-1; V gene: TRBV6-1
CDR3 protein: CASSFDGTSGENNEQFF; J gene: TRBJ2-1; V gene: TRBV6-5
CDR3 protein: CASSPPTSGVQETQYF; J gene: TRBJ2-5; V gene: TRBV7-9
CDR3 protein: CASSPQGNIQYF; J gene: TRBJ2-4; V gene: TRBV7-2
CDR3 protein: CASSKYSQQFF; J gene: TRBJ2-1; V gene: TRBV11-1
CDR3 protein: CAGSQDLGGAGNQPQHF; J gene: TRBJ1-5; V gene: TRBV14
CDR3 protein: CASSPGGTLGVNTEAFF; J gene: TRBJ1-1; V gene: TRBV18
CDR3 protein: CASSPTGERSPLHF; J gene: TRBJ1-6; V gene: TRBV18
CDR3 protein: CASSSKYRGPTNEKLFF; J gene: TRBJ1-4; V gene: TRBV27
CDR3 protein: CASSPSYGNQETQYF; J gene: TRBJ2-5; V gene: TRBV5-1
CDR3 protein: CASSNCPPYEQYF; J gene: TRBJ2-7; V gene: TRBV21-1
CDR3 protein: CASSYSGQGLSGNTIYF; J gene: TRBJ1-3; V gene: TRBV6-5
CDR3 protein: CASSLDSRVDSYEQYF; J gene: TRBJ2-7; V gene: TRBV5-1
CDR3 protein: CSAAKRDRGGQPQHF; J gene: TRBJ1-5; V gene: TRBV20-1
CDR3 protein: CSVHWFFGGGNTEAFF; J gene: TRBJ1-1; V gene: TRBV29-1
CDR3 protein: CAISLSPAMNTEAFF; J gene: TRBJ1-1; V gene: TRBV10-3
CDR3 protein: CASSYSRGSYEQYF; J gene: TRBJ2-7; V gene: TRBV6-5
CDR3 protein: CASSYNDRSYEQYF; J gene: TRBJ2-7; V gene: TRBV5-1
CDR3 protein: CSAKQGGKGTIYF; J gene: TRBJ1-3; V gene: TRBV20-1
CDR3 protein: CASSSERGPSYEQYF; J gene: TRBJ2-7; V gene: TRBV11-2
CDR3 protein: CASSEGQGAGETQYF; J gene: TRBJ2-5; V gene: TRBV28
CDR3 protein: CASSVTGAGMLDEQFF; J gene: TRBJ2-1; V gene: TRBV9
CDR3 protein: CASSGDPTRADTQYF; J gene: TRBJ2-3; V gene: TRBV6-4
CDR3 protein: CASRPTGGPNTGELFF; J gene: TRBJ2-2; V gene: TRBV5-8
CDR3 protein: CASSTQGPFTDTQYF; J gene: TRBJ2-3; V gene: TRBV19
CDR3 protein: CASSETDNEQFF; J gene: TRBJ2-1; V gene: TRBV2
CDR3 protein: CASSPSGTSGREQFF; J gene: TRBJ2-1; V gene: TRBV12-3/TRBV12-4
CDR3 protein: CATSRVGETQYF; J gene: TRBJ2-5; V gene: TRBV15
CDR3 protein: CASSSTSGVIASTDTQYF; J gene: TRBJ2-3; V gene: TRBV11-2
CDR3 protein: CASSLGRTNTEAFF; J gene: TRBJ1-1; V gene: TRBV7-2
CDR3 protein: CASSLFTATNTGELFF; J gene: TRBJ2-2; V gene: TRBV5-5
CDR3 protein: CASTSDTSNQPQHF; J gene: TRBJ1-5; V gene: TRBV12-3/TRBV12-4
CDR3 protein: CASSLWDTSGYGYTF; J gene: TRBJ1-2; V gene: TRBV5-6
CDR3 protein: CASSLGLAGESYNEQFF; J gene: TRBJ2-1; V gene: TRBV5-1
CDR3 protein: CASSPRDRAVYEQYF; J gene: TRBJ2-7; V gene: TRBV7-2
CDR3 protein: CASSLDSSSYEQYF; J gene: TRBJ2-7; V gene: TRBV11-3
CDR3 protein: CASSGSRDRVDNEQFF; J gene: TRBJ2-1; V gene: TRBV14
CDR3 protein: CASSTGQGTSGELFF; J gene: TRBJ2-2; V gene: TRBV7-2
CDR3 protein: CASSPRDRTDTQYF; J gene: TRBJ2-3; V gene: TRBV9
CDR3 protein: CASSLEGLLEKAFF; J gene: TRBJ1-1; V gene: TRBV5-1
CDR3 protein: CASGADRGINQPQHF; J gene: TRBJ1-5; V gene: TRBV7-8
CDR3 protein: CASSPSETRDTQYF; J gene: TRBJ2-3; V gene: TRBV18
CDR3 protein: CASSYEGDGHNEQFF; J gene: TRBJ2-1; V gene: TRBV6-4
CDR3 protein: CSARGTSDTGELFF; J gene: TRBJ2-2; V gene: TRBV20-1